This entry is about one T cell receptor (beta chain). Its cognate antigen is unknown. Libraries were prepared by immunoSEQ multiplex PCR; TCRdb keeps only in-frame clonotypes and omits some of them. The sample has 120,000 or so clones, 88% seen once. This sample is drawn from a study of T cell responses to AZD1222 COVID-19 vaccine. Notes on the study in general: The reported proportion of spike-specific TCRs targeting unmutated variant regions was nearly half. Among AZD1222 vaccinees, only six were seropositive at baseline.

Germline V gives CDR1 MNHEY, CDR2 SMNVEV (reference sequence). The CDR3 covers 15 residues. Trimming removed 2 bases from V and 1 base from J, with 9 bases in between. The material was peripheral blood, obtained 28 days after the second AZD1222 dose. The receptor comes from an adult who received the AZD1222 COVID-19 vaccine. This rearrangement joins TRBV27 to TRBJ1-5; D not certain. The CDR3: CASSLGWGSNQPQHF. DNA for the CDR3: TGTGCCAGCAGTTTAGGGTGGGGAAGCAATCAGCCCCAGCATTTT.